This T cell receptor (beta chain) emerged from a study of shared clonotypes between healthy human individuals. Study-wide background: Three plates each covered CD4 naive and memory; CD8 naive two, CD8 memory one.

Each sample came from a Caucasian adult donor living in Nashville, Tennessee. Libraries were prepared by immunoSEQ multiplex PCR; TCRdb keeps only in-frame clonotypes and omits some of them. This repertoire shows around 2.5 million clones, roughly 93% found once; its top ten account for approximately 0.35%. This clone was counted between two and nine times. CDR1 MNHEY and CDR2 SVGAGI come from the germline V gene. The CDR3 totals 12 residues. V gave up 7 bases and J gave up 5 bases, with 9 bases separating them. The source material was naive CD4+ T cells from PBMCs. Subset noted: CD45RA+ positively selected. The V call is TRBV6-5, the J call TRBJ1-3; no clear D. This receptor was identified in a man between 18 and 29 years old in good health. Some clones in this sample may be carry-over from other donors' samples. CDR3 nucleotide sequence: TGTGCCAGCATCGACCGGAGAAACACCATATATTTT. As protein: CASIDRRNTIYF.